A single sample is the source of the 13 T cell receptor beta chains below, sequenced in a study of beta chain features in type 1 diabetes. All of the isolated RNA was reverse transcribed, so expressed TCRB transcripts were sequenced. Sequencing was performed with immunoSEQ multiplex PCR; in TCRdb, only in-frame clones are kept and a portion is missing. This repertoire shows 150,000 to 200,000 clones, roughly 9.1% found once; its top ten account for under 2.5%. Sequencing was carried out using central memory CD4+ T cells from blood. These TCRs come from a woman younger than 30 in good health.

The J gene is TRBJ1-2, the V gene TRBV5-1; D is unresolved. Looked up from germline, CDR1 is SGHRS and CDR2 is YFSETQ. Trimming left V 1 base short and J 5 bases short, with 9 bases between. This CDR3 is built from 13 residues. CDR3 DNA: TGCGCCAGCAGCTTGACAGCTGATTATGGCTACACCTTC. It codes for CASSLTADYGYTF.

The sample holds a few counts of this clone. The chain recombines TRBV5-1 with TRBJ1-1; TRBD1 matches at 8 bases. The length of the CDR3 is 13 residues. Germline V gene lookup returns CDR1 SGHRS and CDR2 YFSETQ. Trimming at V came to 0 bases and at J to 10 bases, leaving 5 bases not matched to a gene. CDR3 sequence (DNA): TGCGCCAGCAGCTTGGGGACAGGGAGGGGAGCTTTCTTT. Protein: CASSLGTGRGAFF.

This rearrangement joins TRBV18 to TRBJ2-7; tentative D call: TRBD1 (6 bases). V was pared by 3 bases and J by 0 bases, with 9 bases between. The CDR3 contains 14 residues. Per germline, CDR1 KGHSH and CDR2 LQKENI. CDR3 residues: CASSPGTYSYEQYF. The DNA for the CDR3 is TGTGCCAGCTCACCCGGGACATACTCCTACGAGCAGTACTTC.

This clone has just a few counts. This chain links TRBV5-6 with TRBJ1-6; 8 positions match TRBD1. V dropped 4 bases and J dropped 8; count of bases not matched to a gene: 8. Germline CDR1 reads SGHDT; CDR2 reads YYEEEE. This CDR3 has 15 amino acids. CDR3 nucleotides: TGTGCCAGCAGCCATGGACAGGGAGCGCATTCACCCCTCCACTTT. This codes for CASSHGQGAHSPLHF.

This sequence joins TRBV12-5 and TRBJ2-2, with 7 bases lining up with TRBD1. V shed 4 bases and J 4 bases; nucleotides not matched to a gene: 6. The germline V gene encodes CDR1 LGHNT and CDR2 FRNRAP. This CDR3 spans 15 amino acids. CDR3 residues: CASGSWTGGTGELFF. Here the CDR3 DNA reads TGTGCTAGTGGTTCCTGGACAGGTGGCACCGGGGAGCTGTTTTTT.

This chain joins TRBV15 and TRBJ2-7; TRBD1 might be the D (6 bases). The ends were cut back, 2 bases at V and 3 bases at J, with 14 bases in the middle. The CDR3 loop spans 15 amino acids. The germline gives CDR1 LNHNV, CDR2 YYDKDF (reference sequence). CDR3 sequence (DNA): TGTGCCACCAGCAGACCTAGACAGGCTTTCTACGAGCAGTACTTC. Protein: CATSRPRQAFYEQYF.

Comment on this clone: The same CDR3 arises from other DNA sequences in this sample as well. The genes are TRBV7-8 and TRBJ2-5; TRBD1 is a possible D gene (6 bases). Germline CDR1 is SGHVS and CDR2 is FQNEAQ. This CDR3 is 15 amino acids long. The V end was cut by 0 bases, the J end by 4 bases, with 12 bases between. In DNA, the CDR3 is TGTGCCAGCAGCTTAGCCCCGGGACAAGGAGAGACCCAGTACTTC. Protein product: CASSLAPGQGETQYF.

A few counts support this clone. The rearrangement links TRBV9 to TRBJ2-5, with a tentative D call TRBD1 (6 bases). Germline CDR1 reads SGDLS; CDR2 reads YYNGEE. Trimming cost V 3 bases and J 10 bases, with 16 bases left between them. CDR3 length: 13 amino acids. The CDR3 loop is CASSATTVGGQYF. The CDR3 DNA reads TGTGCCAGCAGCGCGACGACCGTAGGGGGCCAGTACTTC.

This chain uses TRBV5-1 with TRBJ2-5; 16 nucleotides line up with TRBD2. Germline V gene sequence: CDR1 SGHRS, CDR2 YFSETQ. CDR3 size: 20 residues. V trimming: 4 bases; J trimming: 2 bases; junction bases outside the gene matches: 14. The CDR3 spells CASSSPGTSGGVRSQETQYF. The DNA of the CDR3 is TGCGCCAGCAGCAGCCCCGGGACTAGCGGGGGGGTAAGGAGTCAAGAGACCCAGTACTTC.

V usage is TRBV4-2 and J usage is TRBJ2-3; D is possibly TRBD2 (5 bases). Germline V gene lookup returns CDR1 LGHNA and CDR2 YNFKEQ. The length of the CDR3 is 16 residues. Trimming pared 0 bases from V and 2 bases from J, leaving 12 bases between. CDR3 sequence: CASSQEGSAYTDTQYF. CDR3 nucleotide sequence: TGTGCCAGCAGCCAAGAGGGTAGCGCTTACACAGATACGCAGTATTTT.

The chain has TRBV7-9 and TRBJ2-3; 8 positions agree with TRBD2. Looked up from germline, CDR1 is SEHNR and CDR2 is FQNEAQ (reference sequence). V was clipped by 1 base and J by 5 bases; unmatched bases: 5. The CDR3 spans 15 residues. CDR3 protein: CASSLEAGGRDTQYF. In DNA, the CDR3 is TGTGCCAGCAGCTTAGAGGCGGGGGGACGAGATACGCAGTATTTT.

In this sample, this clone turned up a few times. The rearrangement links TRBV6-6 to TRBJ1-6; weak D call: TRBD1 (5 bases). This CDR3 has 16 amino acids. Germline CDR1 MNHNY, CDR2 SVGAGI (reference sequence). V dropped 0 bases and J dropped 7 bases, with 13 bases sitting between them. CDR3 protein: CASSYSGGAGNSPLHF. CDR3 nucleotide sequence: TGTGCCAGCAGTTACTCGGGGGGAGCAGGGAATTCACCCCTCCACTTT.

This chain links TRBV14 with TRBJ2-1; 9 positions agree with TRBD2. The V and J ends lost 1 base and 7 bases, in that order; junction bases with no gene match: 8. Germline V gene sequence: CDR1 SGHDN, CDR2 FVKESK. The CDR3 is 16 residues long. In DNA, the CDR3 is TGTGCCAGCAGCCAAGTATGGCGGGGGGGCCCTAATGAGCAGTTCTTC. This sequence encodes CASSQVWRGGPNEQFF.